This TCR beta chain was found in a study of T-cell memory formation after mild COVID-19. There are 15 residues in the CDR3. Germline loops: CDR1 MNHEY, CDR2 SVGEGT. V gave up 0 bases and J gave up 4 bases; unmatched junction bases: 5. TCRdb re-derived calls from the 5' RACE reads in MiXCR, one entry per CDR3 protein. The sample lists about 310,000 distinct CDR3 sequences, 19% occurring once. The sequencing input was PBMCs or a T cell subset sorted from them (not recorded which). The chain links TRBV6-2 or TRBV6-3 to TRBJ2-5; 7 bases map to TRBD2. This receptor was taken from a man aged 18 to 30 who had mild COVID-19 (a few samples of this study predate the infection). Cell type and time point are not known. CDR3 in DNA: TGTGCCAGCAGTTACTCGAAGTGGGAGGGAGAGACCCAGTACTTC. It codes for CASSYSKWEGETQYF.